The clone carrying this T cell receptor beta chain was recorded a few times. Its cognate antigen is unknown. They built TCR cDNA with 5'RACE template switching, a step that put in a universal primer site and UMIs. TCRdb reprocessed the 5' RACE reads via MiXCR and lists one record per CDR3 protein. The table includes 250,000 to 400,000 distinct CDR3 sequences, approximately 4.3% detected once. The data are from a study of T cells after yellow fever vaccination. Study background: In the case of low-cell-number fractions, SMART-Seq v4 Ultra Low Input was used for preparation.

Findings and limits, study-wide: Of the clonotypes, a small share occurred in both CD4 and CD8 compartments.

V lost 5 bases to trimming and J lost 11 bases; unmatched junction nucleotides: 14. This CDR3 region has 14 residues. In germline, CDR1 is SEHNR, CDR2 FQNEAQ (reference sequence). This TCR came from a man between 18 and 35 years old who received the YFV17D yellow fever vaccine. The chain joins TRBV7-9 to TRBJ1-1, with 7 bases identical to TRBD1. Sequencing was performed on PBMCs, taken 15 days after the yellow fever booster vaccination. CDR3 amino acids: CASSGTRQGFGAFF. CDR3 in DNA: TGTGCCAGCAGCGGAACGAGACAGGGATTTGGGGCTTTCTTT.